This T cell receptor beta chain was observed in a study of blood T cells in healthy people across ages. Overall study results and limits: Diversity was estimated from one million T cells, and these estimates were considered underestimates.

A sample-barcoded 5' primer and a J-beta primer mix were used in a second PCR of roughly 6 to 12 cycles. Sequencing recovered at least 3 million CDR3-containing paired-end reads from each sample. Each CDR3 protein is one row after TCRdb ran MiXCR on the 5' RACE reads. This table holds approximately 730,000 distinct CDR3 sequences, approximately 55% found once. The table lists this clonotype with a count of one. Its antigen is currently unknown. Germline V gene data show CDR1 as SGHVS and CDR2 as FQNEAQ. J was trimmed by 2 bases and V by 3 bases; bases with no gene match: 12. The CDR3 extends over 17 amino acids.

This receptor was taken from a man older than 75 in good health. The sequenced sample consisted of blood. V is TRBV7-8 and J is TRBJ2-7; TRBD1 aligns across 8 bases. The CDR3 DNA is TGTGCCAGCAGCTTCAGACACGGACAGGGATCTCCCTACGAGCAGTACTTC. It yields the protein CASSFRHGQGSPYEQYF.